The 30 T cell receptor beta chains reported below all come from one sample, sequenced in a study of T cells expressing NK-cell markers. TCRdb re-called the 5' RACE reads and gives one entry per CDR3 protein, without DNA. The table lists roughly 150,000 distinct CDR3 sequences, with 20% to 25% in the top ten. What was sequenced was blood T cells: a sorted CD56 or NKG2C T cell subset, CD4+ or CD8+ T cells, or bulk PBMC T cells (not recorded which). These receptors were taken from a man aged 18 to 70 in good health.

The chain recombines TRBV7-9 with TRBJ2-4; TCRdb returns TRBD1, unconfirmable since there is no DNA. Germline CDR1 SEHNR, CDR2 FQNEAQ (reference sequence). The CDR3 sequence is 16 residues long. This chain's CDR3 is CASSSTGVVDKNIQYF.

The J gene is TRBJ1-1, the V gene TRBV28; the TCRdb call, TRBD1, lacks DNA for checking. Per germline, CDR1 MDHEN and CDR2 SYDVKM. The CDR3 is 17 amino acids. The CDR3 sequence: CASSPPRSTVSNTEAFF.

The chain is built from TRBV20-1 and TRBJ2-4. Germline CDR1 DFQATT, CDR2 SNEGSKA (reference sequence). The CDR3 has 14 amino acids. The CDR3 here is CSARALVAKNIQYF.

V gene TRBV12-3 or TRBV12-4 combines with J gene TRBJ2-7; TCRdb's assignment of TRBD1 cannot be checked, as there is no DNA. CDR3 size: 13 residues. CDR3 amino acids: CASSGTGIDEQYF.

This rearrangement joins TRBV2 to TRBJ2-1; TCRdb indicates TRBD1, and absent DNA this call remains unverified. CDR1 is SNHLY and CDR2 is FYNNEI in the germline V gene. The CDR3 sequence is 15 residues long. CDR3 loop: CASRAGTSSYNEQFF. The entire variable domain, with the rest obtained from reference TRBV2 and TRBJ2-1, is as follows: EPEVTQTPSHQVTQMGQEVILRCVPISNHLYFYWYRQILGQKVEFLVSFYNNEISEKSEIFDDQFSVERPDGSNFTLKIRSTKLEDSAMYFCASRAGTSSYNEQFFGPGTRLTVL.

V is TRBV5-1 and J is TRBJ2-1; the D call from TCRdb, TRBD2, cannot be confirmed without DNA. The CDR3 runs to 17 residues. Germline CDR1 and CDR2: SGHRS and YFSETQ. The CDR3 loop reads CASSSGLAGHSYNEQFF.

This chain joins TRBV4-2 and TRBJ2-7; checking the TCRdb D call of TRBD1 is not possible without DNA. This CDR3 region has 19 residues. Germline lookup yields CDR1 LGHNA and CDR2 YNFKEQ. CDR3 protein: CASSQQFQGETLSTYEQYF.

V usage is TRBV29-1 and J usage is TRBJ2-1; TCRdb gives TRBD2 as the D gene, but with no DNA this cannot be confirmed. Germline V gene lookup returns CDR1 SQVTM and CDR2 ANQGSEA. CDR3 length: 14 residues. The CDR3 reads CSVASGALNNEQFF.

The J gene is TRBJ2-1, the V gene TRBV24-1; TCRdb selects TRBD1, and the lack of DNA leaves this call unchecked. The CDR3 totals 16 residues. In germline, CDR1 is KGHDR, CDR2 SFDVKD. CDR3: CATSDGDRGNYNEQFF.

V usage is TRBV12-3 or TRBV12-4 and J usage is TRBJ1-6; TCRdb designates TRBD1, a call that cannot be tested without DNA. This CDR3 contains 13 residues. CDR3 loop: CASSRPDRVALHF.

The rearrangement uses TRBV5-5 and TRBJ2-1; as DNA is missing, the TRBD1 call by TCRdb cannot be tested. The CDR3 totals 16 residues. Germline V lookup: CDR1 SGHKS, CDR2 YYEKEE (reference sequence). CDR3 in amino acids: CASSSGGYPYDNEQFF.

The chain uses TRBV11-1 and TRBJ2-3; checking the TCRdb D call of TRBD1 is not possible without DNA. CDR3 length: 17 residues. Per the germline V gene, CDR1 is SGHAT and CDR2 is FQDESV (reference sequence). CDR3 in amino acids: CASSSGQYGVWTDTQYF.

The CDR3 loop reads CASSLRSGGAADTQYF. The chain joins TRBV12-3 or TRBV12-4 to TRBJ2-3; TCRdb proposes TRBD2, but this gene call is untestable without DNA. The CDR3 sequence is 16 residues long.

The genes are TRBV6-1 and TRBJ2-5. This CDR3 has 17 residues. Per germline, CDR1 MNHNS and CDR2 SASEGT. The CDR3 is CASTGSGFEAGEETQYF.

The CDR3 sequence is CASSFEVTDTQYF. V usage is TRBV6-4 and J usage is TRBJ2-3. The CDR3 length is 13 residues. Per germline, CDR1 MRHNA and CDR2 SNTAGT.

This rearrangement joins TRBV12-3 or TRBV12-4 to TRBJ2-2; TCRdb's D gene call, TRBD2, goes unchecked for lack of DNA. The CDR3 has 19 residues. The CDR3: CASSLWLGLAGGPAGELFF.

The gene calls are TRBV12-3 or TRBV12-4 and TRBJ1-2; TCRdb proposes TRBD1, but this gene call is untestable without DNA. The CDR3 totals 13 residues. This chain's CDR3 is CASRGTGSYGYTF.

This chain uses TRBV18 with TRBJ2-7; TCRdb selects TRBD1, and the lack of DNA leaves this call unchecked. Germline V gives CDR1 KGHSH, CDR2 LQKENI. The CDR3 totals 15 residues. The CDR3 loop is CASSQGTGSSYEQYF.

The chain carries TRBV12-3 or TRBV12-4 and TRBJ2-2; the TCRdb D gene call, TRBD2, has no DNA to confirm it. The CDR3 covers 17 residues. CDR3 in amino acids: CASSFLLAGGLTGELFF.

The V gene is TRBV9, the J gene TRBJ1-3. From germline, CDR1 is SGDLS and CDR2 YYNGEE. CDR3 length equals 17 residues. The CDR3 loop reads CASSPPRLTGSGNTIYF. The entire variable domain, with the rest obtained from reference TRBV9 and TRBJ1-3, is as follows: DSGVTQTPKHLITATGQRVTLRCSPRSGDLSVYWYQQSLDQGLQFLIQYYNGEERAKGNILERFSAQQFPDLHSELNLSSLELGDSALYFCASSPPRLTGSGNTIYFGEGSWLTVV.

The chain uses TRBV5-1 and TRBJ1-1; TCRdb's assignment of TRBD1 cannot be checked, as there is no DNA. The CDR3 length is 14 residues. Germline V lookup: CDR1 SGHRS, CDR2 YFSETQ. The CDR3 sequence is CASVDGQVNTEAFF.

The gene calls are TRBV5-8 and TRBJ2-7; TCRdb outputs TRBD1, but without DNA this stays unchecked. Germline V gives CDR1 SGHTS, CDR2 YDEGEE. CDR3 length equals 16 residues. The CDR3 spells CASSLVPGRAWGEQYF.

This rearrangement joins TRBV6-5 to TRBJ1-4; checking the TCRdb D call of TRBD1 is not possible without DNA. CDR1 and CDR2 (germline): MNHEY, SVGAGI. The CDR3 is made up of 14 amino acids. CDR3 protein: CASSYGPGPEKLFF.

The chain recombines TRBV12-3 or TRBV12-4 with TRBJ2-7; TCRdb returns TRBD1, unconfirmable since there is no DNA. The CDR3 runs 15 residues. CDR3 in amino acids: CASSSLKIIRGEQYF.

This chain joins TRBV5-5 and TRBJ2-7; checking the TCRdb D call of TRBD1 is not possible without DNA. Germline CDR1 SGHKS, CDR2 YYEKEE (reference sequence). This CDR3 region has 16 residues. The CDR3 protein is CASSLVHGQGVYEQYF.

The V gene is TRBV27, the J gene TRBJ1-4; absent DNA, TCRdb's TRBD1 call cannot be checked. The germline V gene encodes CDR1 MNHEY and CDR2 SMNVEV (reference sequence). The CDR3 length is 14 residues. The CDR3 loop reads CASSRGTTNEKLFF. Supplemented by reference TRBV27 and TRBJ1-4, the full variable domain reads EAQVTQNPRYLITVTGKKLTVTCSQNMNHEYMSWYRQDPGLGLRQIYYSMNVEVTDKGDVPEGYKVSRKEKRNFPLILESPSPNQTSLYFCASSRGTTNEKLFFGSGTQLSVL.

This sequence joins TRBV12-3 or TRBV12-4 and TRBJ2-3; without DNA, the TCRdb call of TRBD1 cannot be checked. This CDR3 is built from 16 residues. Here the CDR3 reads CASSHRDRDVTDTQYF.

This sequence joins TRBV20-1 and TRBJ2-7. The germline CDR1 and CDR2 sequences are DFQATT and SNEGSKA (reference sequence). The CDR3 sequence is 13 residues long. The CDR3 spells CSARGRMGYEQYF.

The V call is TRBV9, the J call TRBJ2-3; checking the TCRdb D call of TRBD2 is not possible without DNA. CDR3 length equals 16 residues. Germline CDR1 SGDLS, CDR2 YYNGEE. The CDR3 is CASSVAGRVGTDTQYF.

The chain uses TRBV2 and TRBJ1-1; the TRBD1 assignment by TCRdb is unverifiable without DNA. The CDR3 has 14 amino acids. CDR1 SNHLY and CDR2 FYNNEI come from the germline V gene. CDR3 amino acids: CASSYSGEITEAFF. Full variable domain (missing parts from reference TRBV2 and TRBJ1-1): EPEVTQTPSHQVTQMGQEVILRCVPISNHLYFYWYRQILGQKVEFLVSFYNNEISEKSEIFDDQFSVERPDGSNFTLKIRSTKLEDSAMYFCASSYSGEITEAFFGQGTRLTVV.